These 30 T cell receptor beta chains originate from one sample sequenced in a study of CD8 T cells in ankylosing spondylitis. TCRdb redid the calling of the 5' RACE reads with MiXCR, one entry per CDR3 protein. The table includes over 95,000 distinct CDR3 sequences, roughly 8.3% detected once. Sequenced: blood, either unsorted or a sorted T cell fraction (not recorded which). These receptors came from a male donor with ankylosing spondylitis or in good health (not recorded which).

This clonotype was recorded many times. The V call is TRBV28, the J call TRBJ1-1; possible D gene TRBD1, 6 bases. The V gene lost 11 bases and the J gene lost 0 bases, with 13 bases spanning the gap. From germline, CDR1 is MDHEN and CDR2 SYDVKM. This CDR3 comprises 13 residues. The CDR3 nucleotides are TGTGCCGTAGGGCAGGGGCTGAACACTGAAGCTTTCTTT. Its protein is CAVGQGLNTEAFF.

The table lists this clonotype with many counts. This sequence joins TRBV20-1 and TRBJ2-7; 11 nucleotides line up with TRBD2. The CDR3 has 12 residues. Looked up from germline, CDR1 is DFQATT and CDR2 is SNEGSKA (reference sequence). The J segment lost 3 bases and the V segment lost 5 bases, leaving 0 bases of the junction unmatched. CDR3 sequence: CSAGLAGYEQYF. CDR3 coding DNA: TGCAGTGCTGGACTAGCGGGCTACGAGCAGTACTTC.

This clonotype has ten or more counts. The V gene is TRBV11-2, the J gene TRBJ1-6; no reliable D call. This CDR3 region has 19 residues. CDR1 SGHAT and CDR2 FQNNGV come from the germline V gene. Trimming stripped 1 base from V and 0 bases from J, with 16 bases between. The chain's CDR3 is CASSLVPPAGGSYNSPLHF. The CDR3 nucleotides are TGTGCCAGCAGCTTAGTCCCTCCGGCAGGCGGCTCCTATAATTCACCCCTCCACTTT.

This clonotype was counted at least ten times. This rearrangement joins TRBV20-1 to TRBJ1-2, with D possibly being TRBD1 (5 bases). The V gene lost 3 bases and the J gene lost 6 bases, with 17 bases spanning the gap. This CDR3 spans 14 amino acids. Germline V lookup: CDR1 DFQATT, CDR2 SNEGSKA (reference sequence). This chain's CDR3 is CSARAEIGVNGYTF. CDR3 nucleotides: TGCAGTGCTAGGGCCGAGATAGGGGTAAATGGCTACACCTTC.

The J gene is TRBJ2-3, the V gene TRBV20-1; D is unresolved. V was cut by 3 bases and J by 0 bases, with 7 bases left in between. The CDR3 consists of 13 residues. The germline V gene has CDR1 DFQATT and CDR2 SNEGSKA (reference sequence). The CDR3 DNA sequence: TGCAGTGCTAGTATCAGGAGCACAGATACGCAGTATTTT. This gives the protein CSASIRSTDTQYF.

This clonotype came up many times. The chain is built from TRBV7-6 and TRBJ2-2; D ambiguous. With 2 bases removed from V and 2 bases from J, the gap between germline ends came to 18 bases. CDR1 is SGHVS and CDR2 is FNYEAQ in the germline V gene. The CDR3 sequence is 18 residues long. The CDR3 nucleotides are TGTGCCAGCAGCTTATCCCCTACCACAGTAATCAACACCGGGGAGCTGTTTTTT. Translated, it gives CASSLSPTTVINTGELFF.

This clonotype was recorded at least ten times. The chain is built from TRBV20-1 and TRBJ2-1, with 14 nucleotides matching TRBD2. Losses at the gene ends were 2 bases for V and 5 bases for J; bases not matched to a gene: 11. This CDR3 has 18 residues. CDR1 and CDR2 (germline): DFQATT, SNEGSKA (reference sequence). CDR3 residues: CSARRGLAGAAGNNEQFF. The CDR3 coding sequence is TGCAGTGCTAGAAGGGGACTAGCGGGGGCCGCCGGGAACAATGAGCAGTTCTTC.

CDR3 loop: CTCCPTFSHRGRKYNEQFF. The CDR3 DNA is TGTACCTGCTGTCCTACCTTCTCTCACAGGGGCCGCAAATACAATGAGCAGTTCTTC. The chain uses TRBV3-1 and TRBJ2-1, with TRBD1 identical over 7 bases. Germline V gene data show CDR1 as LGHDT and CDR2 as YNNKEL (reference sequence). This CDR3 has 19 residues.

The table lists this clonotype with many counts. The rearrangement uses TRBV12-3 or TRBV12-4 and TRBJ2-5; TRBD2 is a possible D gene (6 bases). Trimming cost V 7 bases and J 5 bases, with 14 bases left between them. CDR3 size: 13 residues. The CDR3: CASTEGTYETQYF. CDR3 coding DNA: TGTGCCAGCACCGAAGGGACTTACGAGACCCAGTACTTC.

This clonotype was observed at least ten times. The V gene is TRBV20-1, the J gene TRBJ2-1; D not resolved. Trimming took off 0 bases at V and 5 bases at J, with 8 bases between the two ends. The CDR3 loop spans 13 amino acids. Germline values: CDR1 DFQATT, CDR2 SNEGSKA (reference sequence). The CDR3 loop is CSARETQNNEQFF. The CDR3 coding sequence is TGCAGTGCTAGAGAAACTCAGAACAATGAGCAGTTCTTC.

This clonotype was counted many times. This chain connects TRBV29-1 to TRBJ2-1; D is unclear. The CDR3 totals 11 residues. The V and J ends lost 5 bases and 6 bases respectively, with 8 bases between them. Germline V gene data show CDR1 as SQVTM and CDR2 as ANQGSEA. CDR3: CSVRKRNEQFF. The CDR3 DNA reads as TGCAGCGTTCGTAAGCGCAATGAGCAGTTCTTC.

There are many counts of this clonotype. V and J are TRBV12-3 or TRBV12-4 and TRBJ2-3, with unresolved D. The CDR3 has 12 residues. V lost 3 bases and J lost 11, with 12 bases in between. CDR3 residues: CASSFGSPGQYF. The CDR3 DNA sequence: TGTGCCAGCAGTTTTGGTTCTCCTGGGCAGTATTTT.

The chain couples TRBV10-3 to TRBJ2-1, with no clear D. The V end lost 6 bases, the J end lost 0 bases, and 12 bases lay between the germline ends. The CDR3 runs to 15 residues. Germline CDR1 reads ENHRY; CDR2 reads SYGVKD. The CDR3 reads CAISSDRSSYNEQFF. DNA of the CDR3: TGTGCCATCAGCTCGGACCGGAGCTCCTACAATGAGCAGTTCTTC.

CDR3 region: CASSYGTPGDYEQYF. The CDR3, as DNA: TGTGCCAGCAGTTACGGGACACCGGGGGATTACGAGCAGTACTTC. This sequence joins TRBV6-2 or TRBV6-3 and TRBJ2-7; D may be TRBD1 or TRBD2 (6 bases each). The V gene lost 2 bases and the J gene lost 4 bases, with 15 bases spanning the gap. Germline V lookup: CDR1 MNHEY, CDR2 SVGEGT. This CDR3 is 15 amino acids long.

This clonotype was picked up a small number of times. V and J are TRBV7-7 and TRBJ2-7, with D unclear. CDR1 is SSHAT, CDR2 FNYEAQ, per germline (reference sequence). The length of the CDR3 is 13 residues. Trimming took 10 bases from V and 0 from J, leaving 13 bases between them. The CDR3 loop is CAKNVIPSYEQYF. The CDR3 nucleotides read TGTGCCAAGAACGTGATTCCCTCCTACGAGCAGTACTTC.

This sequence joins TRBV29-1 and TRBJ2-3; D gene uncertain. Between the trimmed V and J ends, which lost 4 bases and 1 base, there was a span of 9 bases. This CDR3 has 13 amino acids. Germline V lookup: CDR1 SQVTM, CDR2 ANQGSEA. CDR3 nucleotides: TGCAGCGTTGTACAGCCCGGCACAGATACGCAGTATTTT. Residues: CSVVQPGTDTQYF.

This clonotype has a count of ten or more. The rearrangement links TRBV12-3 or TRBV12-4 to TRBJ2-1; perhaps TRBD2 as D (6 bases). The CDR3 totals 16 residues. The ends were cut back, 6 bases at V and 3 bases at J, with 18 bases in the middle. The CDR3 sequence is CASSSGLYGVYNEQFF. CDR3 bases: TGTGCCAGCAGCTCGGGACTCTATGGGGTCTACAATGAGCAGTTCTTC.

The sample holds many counts of this clonotype. The genes are TRBV4-3 and TRBJ2-3; 10 nucleotides agree with TRBD2. The CDR3 covers 15 residues. The V and J ends lost 1 base and 5 bases, in that order; junction bases with no gene match: 3. In germline, CDR1 is LGHNA, CDR2 YSLEER. DNA of the CDR3: TGCGCCAGCAGCCAAGGACTAGCGGGTATAGATACGCAGTATTTT. Encoded protein: CASSQGLAGIDTQYF.

This clonotype was observed a handful of times. The rearrangement links TRBV18 to TRBJ2-1; D is perhaps TRBD1 or TRBD2 (5 bases each). This CDR3 has 13 amino acids. CDR1 and CDR2 from the germline V gene are KGHSH and LQKENI. The ends were cut back, 3 bases at V and 4 bases at J, with 7 bases in the middle. The CDR3 DNA sequence: TGTGCCAGCTCACCGGGGGTATACAATGAGCAGTTCTTC. Its translation: CASSPGVYNEQFF.

This clonotype was observed at least ten times. The chain joins TRBV7-9 to TRBJ2-2; D might be TRBD2 (6 bases). CDR1 and CDR2 from the germline V gene are SEHNR and FQNEAQ (reference sequence). CDR3 length: 15 residues. V gave up 1 base and J gave up 2 bases, with 8 bases separating them. CDR3 sequence: CASSLGTTNTGELFF. CDR3 bases: TGTGCCAGCAGCTTAGGGACTACAAACACCGGGGAGCTGTTTTTT.

This clonotype came up many times. The chain combines TRBV12-3 or TRBV12-4 with TRBJ1-2; D not resolved. Trimming shortened V by 3 bases and J by 7 bases, and 9 bases separated the two germline ends. The CDR3 spans 12 residues. Written as DNA, the CDR3 is TGTGCCAGCAGTTTCGGAGGGTCTGGCTACACCTTC. Translated: CASSFGGSGYTF.

This clonotype was seen only a few times. The chain carries TRBV29-1 and TRBJ2-7, with 15 bases matching TRBD2. V shed 6 bases, J shed 7 bases, and the junction held 10 bases outside the gene matches. This CDR3 region has 15 residues. CDR1 is SQVTM and CDR2 is ANQGSEA in the germline V gene. CDR3 nucleotide sequence: TGCAGCGTCGCAGACCCGGGACTAGCGGGGGGAGAGCAGTACTTC. Translation gives CSVADPGLAGGEQYF.

In its sample, this clonotype was seen many times. The genes are TRBV4-1 and TRBJ2-1; D might be TRBD2 (6 bases). V was shortened by 4 bases and J by 0 bases, with 7 bases between the two germline ends. Looked up from germline, CDR1 is MGHRA and CDR2 is YSYEKL. CDR3 length equals 14 residues. CDR3 sequence (DNA): TGCGCCAGCAGCCTACTAGCCTCCTACAATGAGCAGTTCTTC. This encodes CASSLLASYNEQFF.

This clonotype was counted between two and nine times. The V gene is TRBV6-2 or TRBV6-3, the J gene TRBJ2-5; D perhaps matches TRBD2 (6 bases). Germline CDR1 and CDR2: MNHEY and SVGEGT. Trimming shortened V by 8 bases and J by 4 bases, and 8 bases separated the two germline ends. The length of the CDR3 is 11 residues. CDR3 bases: TGTGCCAGCGGGAGGTCAGAGACCCAGTACTTC. Encoded protein: CASGRSETQYF.

This clonotype was detected ten times or more. V is TRBV5-6 and J is TRBJ2-1, with 9 bases fitting TRBD2. CDR3 length equals 16 residues. Germline V gene data show CDR1 as SGHDT and CDR2 as YYEEEE. V lost 2 bases and J lost 6; bases outside the gene matches: 9. The CDR3 DNA sequence: TGTGCCAGCAGCTTTACCCCCGGGACTAGCCTCAATGAGCAGTTCTTC. Translating gives CASSFTPGTSLNEQFF.

In its sample, this clonotype was seen many times. This chain links TRBV20-1 with TRBJ2-1; 11 bases line up with TRBD2. Per the germline V gene, CDR1 is DFQATT and CDR2 is SNEGSKA (reference sequence). V shed 0 bases, J shed 0 bases, and the junction held 10 bases outside the gene matches. The CDR3 loop spans 19 amino acids. DNA of the CDR3: TGCAGTGCTAGAGATGCAGGACTAGCGGGCCTCAGCTCCTACAATGAGCAGTTCTTC. The encoded protein is CSARDAGLAGLSSYNEQFF.

At least ten counts were recorded for this clonotype. The CDR3 region is CASSNPGVGTQYF. In nucleotides, the CDR3 is TGTGCCAGCAGCAATCCAGGGGTAGGGACCCAGTACTTC. The chain combines TRBV13 with TRBJ2-5, with D possibly being TRBD1 (6 bases). Trimming removed 5 bases from V and 7 bases from J, with 14 bases in between. Germline CDR1 PRHDT, CDR2 FYEKMQ (reference sequence). The CDR3 is 13 residues long.

In its sample, this clonotype was seen many times. The chain joins TRBV11-2 to TRBJ2-7; 9 bases are shared with TRBD2. CDR1 SGHAT and CDR2 FQNNGV come from the germline V gene. V shed 5 bases and J 7 bases; nucleotides not matched to a gene: 12. This CDR3 comprises 15 residues. Here the CDR3 DNA reads TGTGCCAGCAGCCGCATTAGCGGGAGTGGGAGTGAGCAGTACTTC. It specifies CASSRISGSGSEQYF. The complete variable domain, with remaining parts taken from reference TRBV11-2 and TRBJ2-7, reads EAGVAQSPRYKIIEKRQSVAFWCNPISGHATLYWYQQILGQGPKLLIQFQNNGVVDDSQLPKDRFSAERLKGVDSTLKIQPAKLEDSAVYLCASSRISGSGSEQYFGPGTRLTVT.

V usage is TRBV27 and J usage is TRBJ2-1; no definite D call. V gave up 3 bases and J gave up 7 bases, with 16 bases separating them. The CDR3 covers 15 residues. Germline V lookup: CDR1 MNHEY, CDR2 SMNVEV (reference sequence). The CDR3 nucleotides are TGTGCCAGCAGTTTCGGTAACTTCTGGGGAAATGAGCAGTTCTTC. The encoded protein is CASSFGNFWGNEQFF.

This clonotype was counted ten times or more. The genes are TRBV20-1 and TRBJ2-1; 12 bases agree with TRBD1. Per germline, CDR1 DFQATT and CDR2 SNEGSKA (reference sequence). The CDR3 spans 15 residues. V shed 6 bases, J shed 15 bases, and the junction held 18 bases outside the gene matches. The CDR3 nucleotides read TGCAGTGCAAACAAGGGGGGACAGGGGGCGCGGGTCCCGTTCTTC. Its protein is CSANKGGQGARVPFF.